These 14 T cell receptor beta chains originate from one sample sequenced in a study of shared clonotypes between healthy human individuals. Assay: immunoSEQ multiplex PCR; the TCRdb copy retains only in-frame clones and omits some. The table has around 990,000 clones, 70% to 85% seen once. Sequencing was performed on memory CD4+ T cells from PBMCs. Described subset: CD45RA-negative fraction. These receptors came from a man aged 18 to 29 in good health. Some clones in this sample may be carry-over from other donors' samples.

This clone was detected a few times. The gene calls are TRBV28 and TRBJ1-5; D may be TRBD1 (5 bases). The germline gives CDR1 MDHEN, CDR2 SYDVKM. The V end lost 3 bases, the J end lost 5 bases, and 17 bases lay between the germline ends. The CDR3 has 16 residues. The CDR3 region is CASSLVRSAGHQPQHF. The CDR3, as DNA: TGTGCCAGCAGTTTGGTGAGGTCGGCAGGGCATCAGCCCCAGCATTTT.

The chain employs TRBV5-1 and TRBJ2-5; 8 bases align to TRBD2. Germline V gene data show CDR1 as SGHRS and CDR2 as YFSETQ. This CDR3 has 15 residues. The junction had 10 bases not matched to a gene; V was cut back by 4 bases and J by 5 bases. The CDR3 is CASSRPSGSGETQYF. CDR3 nucleotide sequence: TGCGCCAGCAGCCGACCCAGCGGGAGTGGTGAGACCCAGTACTTC.

Concerning this clone: Other DNA sequences from this sample encode an identical CDR3 as well. The chain couples TRBV28 to TRBJ2-1; the D is unclear. The germline V and J ends were trimmed by 4 bases and 7 bases, with 8 bases remaining between them. CDR1 MDHEN and CDR2 SYDVKM come from the germline V gene. The CDR3 is 12 residues long. This CDR3 is CASSSRWNEQFF. The CDR3, as DNA: TGTGCCAGCAGTTCTCGGTGGAATGAGCAGTTCTTC.

The V call is TRBV7-3, the J call TRBJ2-3, with 10 bases aligning to TRBD2. Germline CDR1 SGHTA, CDR2 FQGTGA. V trimming: 6 bases; J trimming: 4 bases; junction bases outside the gene matches: 4. The CDR3 extends over 14 amino acids. The CDR3 loop is CASRSLAGADTQYF. The CDR3 nucleotides read TGTGCCAGCAGATCCCTAGCGGGAGCAGATACGCAGTATTTT.

This clone was observed a single time. At the DNA level, this CDR3 is encoded by other sequences in the same sample as well. This chain joins TRBV5-1 and TRBJ1-6, with a weak D call TRBD1 (5 bases). V lost 0 bases, J lost 3 bases, and 7 bases lay in between. The CDR3 is 15 residues long. Germline V gene sequence: CDR1 SGHRS, CDR2 YFSETQ. CDR3 nucleotides: TGCGCCAGCAGCTTGGACAGGAGCTATAATTCACCCCTCCACTTT. This codes for CASSLDRSYNSPLHF.

This clone was seen more than once but under ten times. V is TRBV2 and J is TRBJ1-2; 9 bases fit TRBD1. Unmatched junction bases numbered 8, after V lost 7 bases and J lost 5 bases. Germline loops: CDR1 SNHLY, CDR2 FYNNEI. The CDR3 is made up of 14 amino acids. CDR3 amino acids: CASKQGAENYGYTF. The CDR3 DNA is TGTGCCAGCAAACAGGGGGCCGAGAATTATGGCTACACCTTC. Drawing the rest from reference TRBV2 and TRBJ1-2, the complete variable domain is EPEVTQTPSHQVTQMGQEVILRCVPISNHLYFYWYRQILGQKVEFLVSFYNNEISEKSEIFDDQFSVERPDGSNFTLKIRSTKLEDSAMYFCASKQGAENYGYTFGSGTRLTVV.

The rearrangement links TRBV27 to TRBJ1-1; D possibly corresponds to TRBD1 (6 bases). Germline V gene lookup returns CDR1 MNHEY and CDR2 SMNVEV (reference sequence). CDR3 length: 15 amino acids. Trimming removed 5 bases at V and 5 bases at J, with 18 bases between. The CDR3 nucleotides read TGTGCCAGCAGTACGTACTCCGGGGGGGCGACTGAAGCTTTCTTT. Translating gives CASSTYSGGATEAFF.

This chain uses TRBV7-9 with TRBJ1-5; D is uncertain. CDR3 length: 13 residues. V lost 1 base and J 11 bases, leaving 12 bases between the germline ends. Looked up from germline, CDR1 is SEHNR and CDR2 is FQNEAQ (reference sequence). The CDR3 nucleotides read TGTGCCAGCAGCTTAGATGGCTGGAGGGCCCAGCATTTT. As protein: CASSLDGWRAQHF.

This chain links TRBV10-3 with TRBJ1-1, with a weak D call TRBD1 (5 bases). Germline V gives CDR1 ENHRY, CDR2 SYGVKD. The CDR3 contains 14 residues. V shed 3 bases and J shed 3 bases, with 11 bases lying between them. CDR3 sequence: CAISERGDDTEAFF. CDR3 sequence (DNA): TGTGCCATCAGTGAACGGGGGGACGACACTGAAGCTTTCTTT.

On this clone itself: Other DNA sequences in the same sample also yield this CDR3. V usage is TRBV7-3 and J usage is TRBJ2-5; D unresolved. The germline gives CDR1 SGHTA, CDR2 FQGTGA. Trimming removed 5 bases from V and 3 bases from J, with 10 bases in between. The CDR3 loop spans 13 amino acids. CDR3 nucleotides: TGTGCCAGCAGCCTTAGGCGTGAAGAGACCCAGTACTTC. As protein: CASSLRREETQYF.

This clone has more than one count but fewer than ten. The V call is TRBV30, the J call TRBJ2-1; D might be TRBD2 (6 bases). Germline V gene data show CDR1 as GTSNPN and CDR2 as SVGIG (reference sequence). V shed 2 bases and J shed 6 bases, with 11 bases lying between them. The CDR3 runs to 13 residues. The CDR3 DNA follows: TGTGCCTGGAGTTTCCTAGCGCTCAATGAGCAGTTCTTC. Encoded protein: CAWSFLALNEQFF.

The J gene is TRBJ2-3, the V gene TRBV29-1; D gene unclear. CDR3 length: 17 residues. V lost 5 bases and J lost 0, with 21 bases in between. In germline, CDR1 is SQVTM, CDR2 ANQGSEA. The DNA of the CDR3 is TGCAGCGTTTTCCGATATGGGTCTGAAGATAGCACAGATACGCAGTATTTT. Its translation: CSVFRYGSEDSTDTQYF.

This clone turned up a few times. DNA of the CDR3: TGTGCCAGCTCAGTATCAAGGTACAATGAGCAGTTCTTC. Protein product: CASSVSRYNEQFF. The chain employs TRBV18 and TRBJ2-1, with unresolved D. The germline V gene has CDR1 KGHSH and CDR2 LQKENI. V lost 5 bases to trimming and J lost 4 bases, with 9 bases between them. This CDR3 spans 13 amino acids.

This sequence joins TRBV6-1 and TRBJ1-1; D is unresolved. Germline V lookup: CDR1 MNHNS, CDR2 SASEGT. There are 15 residues in the CDR3. The V end lost 4 bases, the J end lost 3 bases, and 15 bases lay between the germline ends. CDR3 region: CASSAGVSGDTEAFF. The CDR3 coding sequence is TGTGCCAGCAGTGCCGGTGTCTCCGGCGACACTGAAGCTTTCTTT.